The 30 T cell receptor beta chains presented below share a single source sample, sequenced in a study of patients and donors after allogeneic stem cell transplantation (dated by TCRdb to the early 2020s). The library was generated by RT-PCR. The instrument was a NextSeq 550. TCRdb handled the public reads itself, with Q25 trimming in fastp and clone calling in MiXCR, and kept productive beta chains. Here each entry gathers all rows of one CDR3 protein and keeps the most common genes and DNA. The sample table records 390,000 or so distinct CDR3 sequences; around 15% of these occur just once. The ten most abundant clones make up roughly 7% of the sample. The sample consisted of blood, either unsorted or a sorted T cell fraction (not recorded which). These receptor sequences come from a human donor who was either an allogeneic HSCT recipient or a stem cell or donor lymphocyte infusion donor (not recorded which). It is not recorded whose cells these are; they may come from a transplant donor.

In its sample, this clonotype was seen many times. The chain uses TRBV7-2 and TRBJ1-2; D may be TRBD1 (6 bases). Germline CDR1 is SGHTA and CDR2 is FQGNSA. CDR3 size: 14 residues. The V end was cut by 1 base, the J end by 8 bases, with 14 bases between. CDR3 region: CASSLDGGQGGYTF. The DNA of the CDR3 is TGTGCCAGCAGCTTAGATGGGGGCCAGGGAGGCTACACCTTC.

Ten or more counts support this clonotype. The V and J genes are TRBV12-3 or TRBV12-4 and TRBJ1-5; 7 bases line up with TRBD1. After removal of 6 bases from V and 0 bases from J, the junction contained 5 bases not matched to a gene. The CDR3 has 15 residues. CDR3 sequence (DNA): TGTGCCAGCAGCCCGGGACAGTTTAGCAATCAGCCCCAGCATTTT. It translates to CASSPGQFSNQPQHF.

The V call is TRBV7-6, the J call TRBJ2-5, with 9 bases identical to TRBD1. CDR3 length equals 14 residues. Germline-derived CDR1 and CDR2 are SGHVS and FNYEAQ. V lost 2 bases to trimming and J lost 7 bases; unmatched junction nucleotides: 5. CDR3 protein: CASSLRDRVVTQYF. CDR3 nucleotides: TGTGCCAGCAGCTTAAGGGACAGGGTAGTGACCCAGTACTTC.

The CDR3 is CATSEGNSGNTIYF. The CDR3 DNA is TGTGCCACCAGCGAGGGCAACTCTGGAAACACCATATATTTT. The rearrangement links TRBV15 to TRBJ1-3; D uncertain. This CDR3 has 14 residues. The V end was cut by 5 bases, the J end by 0 bases, with 8 bases between. The germline gives CDR1 LNHNV, CDR2 YYDKDF (reference sequence).

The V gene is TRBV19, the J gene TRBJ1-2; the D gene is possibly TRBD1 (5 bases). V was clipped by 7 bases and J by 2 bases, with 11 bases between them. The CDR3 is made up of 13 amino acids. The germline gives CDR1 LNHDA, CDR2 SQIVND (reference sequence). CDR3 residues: CASNGRENYGYTF. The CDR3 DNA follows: TGTGCCAGTAATGGCAGGGAGAACTATGGCTACACCTTC.

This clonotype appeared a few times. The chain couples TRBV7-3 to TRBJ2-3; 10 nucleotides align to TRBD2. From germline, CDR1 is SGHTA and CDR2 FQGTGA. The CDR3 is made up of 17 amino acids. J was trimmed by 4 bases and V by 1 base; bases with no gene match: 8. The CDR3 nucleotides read TGTGCCAGCAGCTTAAGGGGAAAGCGGGGGGGCCCAGATACGCAGTATTTT. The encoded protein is CASSLRGKRGGPDTQYF.

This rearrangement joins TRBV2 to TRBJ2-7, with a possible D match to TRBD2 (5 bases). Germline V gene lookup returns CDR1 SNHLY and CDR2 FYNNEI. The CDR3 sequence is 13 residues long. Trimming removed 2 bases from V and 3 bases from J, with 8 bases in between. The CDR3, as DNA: TGTGCCAGCAGTGAAATAGCGTACTACGAGCAGTACTTC. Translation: CASSEIAYYEQYF.

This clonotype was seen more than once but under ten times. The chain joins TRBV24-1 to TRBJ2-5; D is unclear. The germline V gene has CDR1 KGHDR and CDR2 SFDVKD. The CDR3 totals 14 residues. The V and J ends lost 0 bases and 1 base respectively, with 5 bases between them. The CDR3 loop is CATSDLYTQETQYF. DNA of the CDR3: TGTGCCACCAGTGATTTGTACACCCAAGAGACCCAGTACTTC.

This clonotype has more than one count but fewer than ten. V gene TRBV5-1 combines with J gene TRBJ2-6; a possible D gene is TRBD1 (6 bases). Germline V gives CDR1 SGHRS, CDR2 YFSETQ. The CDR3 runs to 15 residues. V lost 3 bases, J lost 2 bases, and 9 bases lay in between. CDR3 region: CASSSGQPGANVLTF. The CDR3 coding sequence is TGCGCCAGCAGCTCAGGACAGCCTGGGGCCAACGTCCTGACTTTC. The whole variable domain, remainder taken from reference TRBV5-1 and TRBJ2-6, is KAGVTQTPRYLIKTRGQQVTLSCSPISGHRSVSWYQQTPGQGLQFLFEYFSETQRNKGNFPGRFSGRQFSNSRSEMNVSTLELGDSALYLCASSSGQPGANVLTFGAGSRLTVL.

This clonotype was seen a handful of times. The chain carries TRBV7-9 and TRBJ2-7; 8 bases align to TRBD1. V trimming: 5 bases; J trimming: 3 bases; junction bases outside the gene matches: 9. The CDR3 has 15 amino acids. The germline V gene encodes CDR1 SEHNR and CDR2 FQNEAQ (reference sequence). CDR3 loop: CASSPRGRGLYEQYF. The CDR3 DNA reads TGTGCCAGCAGCCCTCGGGGCAGGGGGCTCTACGAGCAGTACTTC.

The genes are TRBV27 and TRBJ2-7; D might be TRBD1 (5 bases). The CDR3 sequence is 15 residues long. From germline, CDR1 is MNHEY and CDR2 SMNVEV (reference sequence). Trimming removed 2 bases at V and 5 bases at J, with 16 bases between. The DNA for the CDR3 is TGTGCCAGCAGTTTAGGGTCAGGGATCGTCGACGAGCAGTACTTC. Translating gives CASSLGSGIVDEQYF.

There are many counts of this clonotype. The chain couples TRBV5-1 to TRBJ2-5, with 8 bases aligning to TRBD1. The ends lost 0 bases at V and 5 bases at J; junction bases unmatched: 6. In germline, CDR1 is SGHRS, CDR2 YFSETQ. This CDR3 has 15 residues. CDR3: CASSLDRGSSETQYF. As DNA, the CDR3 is TGCGCCAGCAGCTTGGACAGGGGGAGTTCGGAGACCCAGTACTTC.

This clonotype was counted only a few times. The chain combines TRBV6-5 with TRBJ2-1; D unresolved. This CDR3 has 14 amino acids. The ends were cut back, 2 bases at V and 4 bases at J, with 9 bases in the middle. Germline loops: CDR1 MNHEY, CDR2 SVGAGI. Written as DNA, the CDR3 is TGTGCCAGCAGTTACAACCCCCTTTACAATGAGCAGTTCTTC. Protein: CASSYNPLYNEQFF.

DNA of the CDR3: TGCGCCAGCAGCGGGCTCGACTACGAGCAGTACTTC. Residues: CASSGLDYEQYF. The V and J genes are TRBV5-1 and TRBJ2-7, with D unclear. V dropped 4 bases and J dropped 3 bases, with 8 bases sitting between them. CDR3 size: 12 residues. From germline, CDR1 is SGHRS and CDR2 YFSETQ.

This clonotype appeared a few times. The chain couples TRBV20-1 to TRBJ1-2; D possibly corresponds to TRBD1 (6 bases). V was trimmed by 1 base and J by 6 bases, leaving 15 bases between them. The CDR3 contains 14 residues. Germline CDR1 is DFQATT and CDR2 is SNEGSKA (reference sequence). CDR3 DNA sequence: TGCAGTGCTAGAGTAGCAGGGGCTCGTAATGGCTACACCTTC. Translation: CSARVAGARNGYTF.

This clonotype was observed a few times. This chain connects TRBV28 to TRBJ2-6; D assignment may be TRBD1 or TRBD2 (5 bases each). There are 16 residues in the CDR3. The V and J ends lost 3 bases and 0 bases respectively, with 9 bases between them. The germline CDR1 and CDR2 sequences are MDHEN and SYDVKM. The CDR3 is CASSLGESSGANVLTF. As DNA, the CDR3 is TGTGCCAGCAGTTTGGGGGAAAGCTCTGGGGCCAACGTCCTGACTTTC.

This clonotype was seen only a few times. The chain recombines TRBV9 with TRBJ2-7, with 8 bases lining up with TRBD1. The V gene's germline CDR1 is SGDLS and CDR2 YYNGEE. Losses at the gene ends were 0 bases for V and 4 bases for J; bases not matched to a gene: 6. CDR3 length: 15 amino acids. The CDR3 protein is CASSVGQDREYEQYF. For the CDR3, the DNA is TGTGCCAGCAGCGTAGGGCAGGACAGGGAGTACGAGCAGTACTTC.

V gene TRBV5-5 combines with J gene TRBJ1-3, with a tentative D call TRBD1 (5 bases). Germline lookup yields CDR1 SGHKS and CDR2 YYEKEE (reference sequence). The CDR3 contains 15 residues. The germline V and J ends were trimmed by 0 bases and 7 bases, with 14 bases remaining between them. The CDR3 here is CASSLDARERNTIYF. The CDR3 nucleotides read TGTGCCAGCAGCTTGGATGCCAGGGAGAGGAACACCATATATTTT.

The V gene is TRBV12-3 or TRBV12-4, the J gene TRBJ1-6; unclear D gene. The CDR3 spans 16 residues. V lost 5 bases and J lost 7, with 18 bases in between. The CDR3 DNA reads TGTGCCAGCAGTGAACCAAGGACGGTTTCAAATTCACCCCTCCACTTT. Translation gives CASSEPRTVSNSPLHF.

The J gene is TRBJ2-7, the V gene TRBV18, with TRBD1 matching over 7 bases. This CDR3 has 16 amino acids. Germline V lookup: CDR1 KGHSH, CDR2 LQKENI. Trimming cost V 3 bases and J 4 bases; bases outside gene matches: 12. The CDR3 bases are TGTGCCAGCTCACCCCCGAGACAGGGTGTCCAATACGAGCAGTACTTC. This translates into CASSPPRQGVQYEQYF.

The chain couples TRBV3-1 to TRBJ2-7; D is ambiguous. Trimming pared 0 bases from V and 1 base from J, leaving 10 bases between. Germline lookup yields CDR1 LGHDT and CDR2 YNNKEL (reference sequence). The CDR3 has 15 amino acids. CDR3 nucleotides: TGTGCCAGCAGCCAAGAATGGGTTGCTTCCTACGAGCAGTACTTC. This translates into CASSQEWVASYEQYF.

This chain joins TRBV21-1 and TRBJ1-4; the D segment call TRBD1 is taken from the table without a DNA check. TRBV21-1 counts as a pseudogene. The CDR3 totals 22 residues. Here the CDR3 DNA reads TGTGCCAGCAGCAATGGGGGCAGAGTACCGAAGTTTTTTGGATCAACTAATGAAAAACTGTTTTTT. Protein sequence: CASSNGGRVPKFFGSTNEKLFF.

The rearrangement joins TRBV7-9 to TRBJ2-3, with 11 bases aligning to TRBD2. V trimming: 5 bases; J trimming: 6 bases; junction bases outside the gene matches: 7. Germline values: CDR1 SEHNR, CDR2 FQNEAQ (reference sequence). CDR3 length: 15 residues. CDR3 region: CASSETSGGYDTQYF. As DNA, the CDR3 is TGTGCCAGCAGCGAAACTAGCGGGGGCTACGATACGCAGTATTTT. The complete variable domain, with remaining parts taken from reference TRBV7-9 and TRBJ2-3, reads DTGVSQNPRHKITKRGQNVTFRCDPISEHNRLYWYRQTLGQGPEFLTYFQNEAQLEKSRLLSDRFSAERPKGSFSTLEIQRTEQGDSAMYLCASSETSGGYDTQYFGPGTRLTVL.

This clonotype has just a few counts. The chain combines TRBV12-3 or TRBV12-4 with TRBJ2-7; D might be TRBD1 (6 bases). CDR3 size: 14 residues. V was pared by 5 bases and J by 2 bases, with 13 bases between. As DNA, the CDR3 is TGTGCCAGCAGTCGACGGACAGCCACCTACGAGCAGTACTTC. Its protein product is CASSRRTATYEQYF.

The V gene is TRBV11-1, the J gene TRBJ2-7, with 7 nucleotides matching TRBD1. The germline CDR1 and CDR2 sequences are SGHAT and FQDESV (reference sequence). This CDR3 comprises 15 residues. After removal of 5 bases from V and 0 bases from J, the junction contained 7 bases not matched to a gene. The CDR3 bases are TGTGCCAGCAGCCCCTACAGGGGCGTCTCCTACGAGCAGTACTTC. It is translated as CASSPYRGVSYEQYF.

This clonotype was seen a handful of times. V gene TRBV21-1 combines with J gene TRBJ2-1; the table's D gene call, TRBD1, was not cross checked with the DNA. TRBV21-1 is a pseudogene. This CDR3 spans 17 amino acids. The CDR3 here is CASHTEGAGVTWDEQFF. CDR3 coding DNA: TGTGCCAGCCACACAGAAGGGGCGGGGGTCACCTGGGATGAGCAGTTCTTC.

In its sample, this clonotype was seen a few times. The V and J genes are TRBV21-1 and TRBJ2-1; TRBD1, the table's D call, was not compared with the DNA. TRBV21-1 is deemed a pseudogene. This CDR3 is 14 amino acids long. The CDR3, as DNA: TGTGCCAGCAGCAAAGCGCGGGCGAAGAATGAGCAGTTCTTC. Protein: CASSKARAKNEQFF.

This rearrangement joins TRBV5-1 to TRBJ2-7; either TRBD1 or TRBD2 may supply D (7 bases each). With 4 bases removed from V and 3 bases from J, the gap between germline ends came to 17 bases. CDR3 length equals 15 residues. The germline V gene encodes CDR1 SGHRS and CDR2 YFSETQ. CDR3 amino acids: CASSPLGGTVYEQYF. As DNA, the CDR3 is TGCGCCAGCAGCCCTTTGGGGGGGACAGTCTACGAGCAGTACTTC.

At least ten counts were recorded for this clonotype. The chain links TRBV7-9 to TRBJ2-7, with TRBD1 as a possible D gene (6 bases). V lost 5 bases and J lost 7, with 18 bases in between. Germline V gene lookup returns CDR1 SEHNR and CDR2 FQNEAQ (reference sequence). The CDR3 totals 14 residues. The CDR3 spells CASSLTGLIEEQYF. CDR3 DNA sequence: TGTGCCAGCAGCCTTACAGGGCTGATCGAGGAGCAGTACTTC.

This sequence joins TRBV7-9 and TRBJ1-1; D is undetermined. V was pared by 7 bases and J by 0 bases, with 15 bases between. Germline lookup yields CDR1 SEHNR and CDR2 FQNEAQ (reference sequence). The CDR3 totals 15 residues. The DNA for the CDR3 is TGTGCCAGCAACCGCGACGGGCTCCTGAACACTGAAGCTTTCTTT. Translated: CASNRDGLLNTEAFF.